The 10 T cell receptor beta chains presented below share a single source sample, sequenced in a study of cytomegalovirus exposure and HLA in healthy donors. Some clones are missing from TCRdb's copy, which holds only in-frame ones; the method was immunoSEQ multiplex PCR. This sample has about 150,000 clones, with around 84% found just once. The sequenced sample consisted of PBMCs. These receptors were taken from a human donor in good health.

The chain has TRBV5-6 and TRBJ2-2; D may be TRBD1 (6 bases). V was cut by 1 base and J by 0 bases, with 13 bases left in between. CDR1 is SGHDT, CDR2 YYEEEE, per germline. The CDR3 extends over 17 amino acids. CDR3 nucleotides: TGTGCCAGCAGCTTGTGGGGGCAGGGCCCGAACACCGGGGAGCTGTTTTTT. Protein sequence: CASSLWGQGPNTGELFF. Full variable domain (remainder filled in from reference TRBV5-6 and TRBJ2-2): DAGVTQSPTHLIKTRGQQVTLRCSPKSGHDTVSWYQQALGQGPQFIFQYYEEEERQRGNFPDRFSGHQFPNYSSELNVNALLLGDSALYLCASSLWGQGPNTGELFFGEGSRLTVL.

V and J are TRBV28 and TRBJ2-1; 7 bases are shared with TRBD2. CDR3 length: 15 amino acids. Germline V lookup: CDR1 MDHEN, CDR2 SYDVKM. The V gene end was trimmed by 6 bases and the J gene end by 7 bases; junction bases not matched to a gene: 12. The CDR3 spells CASSRAGSSGNEQFF. Written as DNA, the CDR3 is TGTGCCAGCAGCCGAGCGGGATCGTCAGGAAATGAGCAGTTCTTC. The whole variable domain, remainder taken from reference TRBV28 and TRBJ2-1, is DVKVTQSSRYLVKRTGEKVFLECVQDMDHENMFWYRQDPGLGLRLIYFSYDVKMKEKGDIPEGYSVSREKKERFSLILESASTNQTSMYLCASSRAGSSGNEQFFGPGTRLTVL.

V gene TRBV10-1 combines with J gene TRBJ2-1, with D possibly TRBD2 on 6 matching bases. The V and J ends lost 0 bases and 0 bases respectively, with 6 bases between them. CDR1 and CDR2 from the germline V gene are WNHNN and SYGVQD (reference sequence). The CDR3 length is 15 residues. The CDR3 spells CASSESGGSYNEQFF. CDR3 bases: TGCGCCAGCAGTGAGTCCGGGGGCTCCTACAATGAGCAGTTCTTC.

The chain carries TRBV27 and TRBJ1-5; 9 bases are a match to TRBD1. Germline values: CDR1 MNHEY, CDR2 SMNVEV (reference sequence). The CDR3 covers 14 residues. V lost 3 bases and J lost 6; bases outside the gene matches: 3. The CDR3 loop is CASSFGTGFQPQHF. In nucleotides, the CDR3 is TGTGCCAGCAGTTTCGGGACAGGGTTTCAGCCCCAGCATTTT.

The V and J genes are TRBV14 and TRBJ1-2, with 7 bases that match TRBD1. With V trimmed by 0 bases and J by 8 bases, 9 bases remained unmatched. Germline CDR1 SGHDN, CDR2 FVKESK. The CDR3 is made up of 15 amino acids. CDR3 DNA sequence: TGTGCCAGCAGCCAAGACTTCCGGGACAGTGGGGGCTACACCTTC. Translated: CASSQDFRDSGGYTF.

The genes are TRBV7-9 and TRBJ2-2, with 8 bases that match TRBD1. This CDR3 contains 16 residues. The V gene's germline CDR1 is SEHNR and CDR2 FQNEAQ (reference sequence). V was clipped by 1 base and J by 1 base; unmatched bases: 2. The CDR3 reads CASSLGTGLNTGELFF. CDR3 nucleotide sequence: TGTGCCAGCAGCTTAGGGACAGGGTTGAACACCGGGGAGCTGTTTTTT.

The genes are TRBV5-8 and TRBJ2-1, with a weak D call TRBD2 (5 bases). Per germline, CDR1 SGHTS and CDR2 YDEGEE. The CDR3 spans 14 residues. Trimming stripped 7 bases from V and 4 bases from J, with 15 bases between. The CDR3, as DNA: TGTGCCAGCCACCTAGGGCCGGGGTACAATGAGCAGTTCTTC. Protein sequence: CASHLGPGYNEQFF. Full variable domain (rest looked up from reference TRBV5-8 and TRBJ2-1): EAGVTQSPTHLIKTRGQQATLRCSPISGHTSVYWYQQALGLGLQFLLWYDEGEERNRGNFPPRFSGRQFPNYSSELNVNALELEDSALYLCASHLGPGYNEQFFGPGTRLTVL.

J is TRBJ1-1 and V is TRBV6-5, with D possibly TRBD1 on 5 matching bases. V lost 0 bases and J lost 11, with 16 bases in between. Germline V gene sequence: CDR1 MNHEY, CDR2 SVGAGI. The CDR3 is 14 residues long. The CDR3 sequence is CASSYSGAAVAAFF. The CDR3 DNA reads as TGTGCCAGCAGTTACTCTGGGGCCGCCGTGGCCGCTTTCTTT.

The chain uses TRBV5-1 and TRBJ2-5, with D possibly TRBD1 on 6 matching bases. Germline loops: CDR1 SGHRS, CDR2 YFSETQ. V dropped 0 bases and J dropped 5 bases, with 11 bases sitting between them. The CDR3 runs to 14 residues. CDR3 nucleotide sequence: TGCGCCAGCAGCTTGGAACAGGGTAGGGAGACCCAGTACTTC. It yields the protein CASSLEQGRETQYF.

J is TRBJ1-5 and V is TRBV19; 11 nucleotides match TRBD1. The CDR3 runs to 16 residues. CDR1 LNHDA and CDR2 SQIVND come from the germline V gene (reference sequence). Trimming cost V 5 bases and J 7 bases; bases outside gene matches: 10. The CDR3 bases are TGTGCCAGTAGTTTGTACGGGACAGGGGGAAGCCAGCCCCAGCATTTT. Amino acids: CASSLYGTGGSQPQHF.